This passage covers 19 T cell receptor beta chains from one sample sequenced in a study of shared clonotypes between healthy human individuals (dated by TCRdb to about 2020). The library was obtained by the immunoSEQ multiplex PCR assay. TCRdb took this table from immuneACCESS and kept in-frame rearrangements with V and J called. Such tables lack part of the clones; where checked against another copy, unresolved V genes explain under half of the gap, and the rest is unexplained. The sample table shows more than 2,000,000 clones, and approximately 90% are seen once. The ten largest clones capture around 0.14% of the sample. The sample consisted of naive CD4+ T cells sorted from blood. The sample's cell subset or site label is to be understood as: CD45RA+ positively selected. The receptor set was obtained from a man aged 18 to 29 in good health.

The CDR3 is CASSPSPQGPQHF. In DNA, the CDR3 is TGTGCCAGCAGCCCCAGTCCGCAGGGGCCCCAGCATTTT. The J gene is TRBJ1-5, the V gene TRBV9; D may be TRBD1 (5 bases). Germline CDR1 SGDLS, CDR2 YYNGEE. V lost 4 bases and J 9 bases, leaving 14 bases between the germline ends. The CDR3 runs to 13 residues.

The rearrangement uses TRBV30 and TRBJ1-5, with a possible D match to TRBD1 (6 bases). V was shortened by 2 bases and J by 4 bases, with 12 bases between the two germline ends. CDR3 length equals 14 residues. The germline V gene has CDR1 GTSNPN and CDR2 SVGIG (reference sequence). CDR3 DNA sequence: TGTGCCTGGAGTAAACAGGGCCCTAATCAGCCCCAGCATTTT. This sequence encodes CAWSKQGPNQPQHF. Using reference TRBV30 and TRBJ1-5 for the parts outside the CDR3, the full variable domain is SQTIHQWPATLVQPVGSPLSLECTVEGTSNPNLYWYRQAAGRGLQLLFYSVGIGQISSEVPQNLSASRPQDRQFILSSKKLLLSDSGFYLCAWSKQGPNQPQHFGDGTRLSIL.

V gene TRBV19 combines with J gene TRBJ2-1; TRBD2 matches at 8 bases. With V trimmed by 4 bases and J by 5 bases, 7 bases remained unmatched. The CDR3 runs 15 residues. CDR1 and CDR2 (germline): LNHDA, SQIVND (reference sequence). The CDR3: CASSTVAGLHNEQFF. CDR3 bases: TGTGCCAGTAGTACGGTAGCGGGGCTACACAATGAGCAGTTCTTC.

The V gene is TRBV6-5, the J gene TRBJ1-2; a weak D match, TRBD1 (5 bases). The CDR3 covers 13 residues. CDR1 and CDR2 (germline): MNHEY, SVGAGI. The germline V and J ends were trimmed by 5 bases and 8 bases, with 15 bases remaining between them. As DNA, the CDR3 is TGTGCCAGCAGTCCCAGAGAGGGGTGGGGCTACACCTTC. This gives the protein CASSPREGWGYTF.

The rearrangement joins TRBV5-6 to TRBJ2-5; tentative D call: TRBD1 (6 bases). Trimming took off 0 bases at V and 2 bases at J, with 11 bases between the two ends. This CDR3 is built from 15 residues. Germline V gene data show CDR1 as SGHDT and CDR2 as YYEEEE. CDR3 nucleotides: TGTGCCAGCAGCTTGGGACTCCAGGGGCAAGAGACCCAGTACTTC. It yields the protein CASSLGLQGQETQYF.

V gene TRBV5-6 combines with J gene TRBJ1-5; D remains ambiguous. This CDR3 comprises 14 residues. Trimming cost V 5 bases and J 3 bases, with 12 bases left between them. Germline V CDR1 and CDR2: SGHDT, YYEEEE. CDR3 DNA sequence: TGTGCCAGCAGTTTACAGAGGTACAATCAGCCCCAGCATTTT. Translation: CASSLQRYNQPQHF.

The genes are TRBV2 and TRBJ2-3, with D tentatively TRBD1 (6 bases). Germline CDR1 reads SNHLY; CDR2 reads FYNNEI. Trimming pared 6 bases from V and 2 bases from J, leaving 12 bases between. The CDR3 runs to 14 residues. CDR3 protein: CASSDQGITDTQYF. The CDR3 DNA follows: TGTGCCAGCAGCGATCAGGGGATCACAGATACGCAGTATTTT.

The CDR3 here is CASRPGTGLLGEQYF. The CDR3 nucleotides are TGTGCCAGCCGTCCCGGGACAGGACTACTGGGGGAGCAGTACTTC. The chain is built from TRBV6-5 and TRBJ2-7; the match to TRBD1 covers 8 bases. From germline, CDR1 is MNHEY and CDR2 SVGAGI. The CDR3 loop spans 15 amino acids. The trim removed 8 bases at V and 7 bases at J, leaving 16 bases unmatched.

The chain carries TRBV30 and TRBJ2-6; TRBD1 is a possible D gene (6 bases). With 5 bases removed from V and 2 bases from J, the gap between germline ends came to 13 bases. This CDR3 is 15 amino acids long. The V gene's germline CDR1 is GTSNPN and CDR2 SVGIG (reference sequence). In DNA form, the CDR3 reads TGTGCCTGGTGTGAACCAGGGGCTGGGGCCAACGTCCTGACTTTC. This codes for CAWCEPGAGANVLTF.

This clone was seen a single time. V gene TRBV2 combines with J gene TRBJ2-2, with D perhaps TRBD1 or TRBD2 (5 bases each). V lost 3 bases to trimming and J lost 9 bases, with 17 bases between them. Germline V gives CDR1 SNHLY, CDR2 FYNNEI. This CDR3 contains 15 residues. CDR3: CASSDGGTPVRELFF. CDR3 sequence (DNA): TGTGCCAGCAGTGATGGGGGAACCCCAGTACGGGAGCTGTTTTTT.

CDR3 nucleotides: TGTGCCTGGCGCTTAACCGGGACTATAAAAAACATTCAGTACTTC. Translating it yields CAWRLTGTIKNIQYF. This sequence joins TRBV30 and TRBJ2-4; 7 bases fit TRBD2. The CDR3 spans 15 residues. CDR1 GTSNPN and CDR2 SVGIG come from the germline V gene (reference sequence). With V trimmed by 5 bases and J by 4 bases, 11 bases remained unmatched.

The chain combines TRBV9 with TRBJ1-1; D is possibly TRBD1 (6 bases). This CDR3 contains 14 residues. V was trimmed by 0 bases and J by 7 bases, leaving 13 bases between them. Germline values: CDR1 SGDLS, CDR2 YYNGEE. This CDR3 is CASSVGGPRGEAFF. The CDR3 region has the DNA TGTGCCAGCAGCGTAGGGGGGCCAAGAGGTGAAGCTTTCTTT.

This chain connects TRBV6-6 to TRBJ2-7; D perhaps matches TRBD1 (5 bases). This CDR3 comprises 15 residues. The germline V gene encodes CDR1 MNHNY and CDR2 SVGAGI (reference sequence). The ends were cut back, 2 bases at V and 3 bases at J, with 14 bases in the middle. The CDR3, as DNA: TGTGCCAGCAGTTACGTCCATACAGGAATCTACGAGCAGTACTTC. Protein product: CASSYVHTGIYEQYF.

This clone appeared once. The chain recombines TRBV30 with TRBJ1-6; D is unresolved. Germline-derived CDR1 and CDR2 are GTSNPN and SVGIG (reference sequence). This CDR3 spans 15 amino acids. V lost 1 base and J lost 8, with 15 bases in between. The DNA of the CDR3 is TGTGCCTGGAGTGCTTGGCGGGGTTCCCATTCACCCCTCCACTTT. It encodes CAWSAWRGSHSPLHF. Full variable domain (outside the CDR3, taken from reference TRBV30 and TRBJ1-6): SQTIHQWPATLVQPVGSPLSLECTVEGTSNPNLYWYRQAAGRGLQLLFYSVGIGQISSEVPQNLSASRPQDRQFILSSKKLLLSDSGFYLCAWSAWRGSHSPLHFGNGTRLTVT.

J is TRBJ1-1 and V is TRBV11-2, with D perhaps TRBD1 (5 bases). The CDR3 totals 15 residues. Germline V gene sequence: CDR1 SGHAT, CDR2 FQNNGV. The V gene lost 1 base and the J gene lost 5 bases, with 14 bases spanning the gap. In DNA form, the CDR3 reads TGTGCCAGCAGCTTAGGGGAGTGGGGGAGAACTGAAGCTTTCTTT. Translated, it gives CASSLGEWGRTEAFF.

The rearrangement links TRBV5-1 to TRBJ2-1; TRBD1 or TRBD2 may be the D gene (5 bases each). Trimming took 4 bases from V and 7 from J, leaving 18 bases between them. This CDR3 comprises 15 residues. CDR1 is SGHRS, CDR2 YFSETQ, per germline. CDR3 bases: TGCGCCAGCAGCCCCTTGATTGCAGGGACGAATGAGCAGTTCTTC. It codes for CASSPLIAGTNEQFF.

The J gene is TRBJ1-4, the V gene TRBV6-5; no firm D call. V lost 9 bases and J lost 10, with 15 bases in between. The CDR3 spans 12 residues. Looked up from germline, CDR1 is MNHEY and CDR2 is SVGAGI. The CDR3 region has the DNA TGTGCCAGTGTTTCCGAGGTGGGAAAACTGTTTTTT. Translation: CASVSEVGKLFF.

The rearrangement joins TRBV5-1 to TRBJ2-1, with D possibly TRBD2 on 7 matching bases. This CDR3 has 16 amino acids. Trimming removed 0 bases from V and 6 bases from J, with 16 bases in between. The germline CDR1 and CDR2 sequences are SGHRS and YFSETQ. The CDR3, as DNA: TGCGCCAGCAGCTTGGTGCCGGGGGGCCCCGCCAATGAGCAGTTCTTC. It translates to CASSLVPGGPANEQFF.

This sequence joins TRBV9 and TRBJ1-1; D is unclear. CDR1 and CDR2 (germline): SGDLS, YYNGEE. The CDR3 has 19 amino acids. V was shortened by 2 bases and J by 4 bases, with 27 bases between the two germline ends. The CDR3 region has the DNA TGTGCCAGCAGCGTCCACCTCGGCGGGGTAAACAAGGGAAGCACTGAAGCTTTCTTT. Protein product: CASSVHLGGVNKGSTEAFF.